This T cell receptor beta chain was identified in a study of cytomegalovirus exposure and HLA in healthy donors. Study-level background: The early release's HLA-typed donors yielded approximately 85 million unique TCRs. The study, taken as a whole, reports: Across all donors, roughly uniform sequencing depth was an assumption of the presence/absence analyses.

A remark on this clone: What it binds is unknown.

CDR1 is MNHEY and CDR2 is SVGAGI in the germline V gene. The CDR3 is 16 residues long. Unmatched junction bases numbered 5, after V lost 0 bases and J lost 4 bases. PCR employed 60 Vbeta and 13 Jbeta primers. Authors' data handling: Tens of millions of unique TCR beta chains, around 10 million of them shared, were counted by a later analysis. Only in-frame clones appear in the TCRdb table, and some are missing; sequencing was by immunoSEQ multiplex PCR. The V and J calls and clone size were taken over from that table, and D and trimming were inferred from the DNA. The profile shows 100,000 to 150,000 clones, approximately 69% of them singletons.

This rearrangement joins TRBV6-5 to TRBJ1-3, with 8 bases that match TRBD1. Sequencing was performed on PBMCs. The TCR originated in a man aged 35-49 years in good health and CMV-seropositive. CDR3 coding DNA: TGTGCCAGCAGTTACTCGACAGGGGCCCGAGGAAACACCATATATTTT. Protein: CASSYSTGARGNTIYF.